The following is a T cell receptor beta chain sequence with its context. In the authors' workflow: The authors estimated nucleated cell counts from reference gene primer amplification. The assay was immunoSEQ multiplex PCR, and TCRdb's table has in-frame clones only and misses some. That table is the source of V, J and clone size, and D and trimming were worked out from the DNA. The data show 230,000 or so clones, 65% to 85% seen once. The entry originates in a study of blood T cell repertoires in COVID-19. Adults between about 18 and 95 years of age took part from 20 to 25 US areas. Cohort allocation depended upon clinical history that participants reported. Germline CDR1 SGHAT, CDR2 FQNNGV. Trimming cost V 5 bases and J 2 bases; bases outside gene matches: 8. The CDR3 is made up of 19 amino acids.

The sequence was obtained from a man aged 45 to 65 who had recovered from COVID-19. V gene TRBV11-2 combines with J gene TRBJ2-2, with 16 nucleotides matching TRBD2. The sequenced sample consisted of PBMCs or T cells enriched from blood (not recorded which). The CDR3, as DNA: TGTGCCAGCAGCCGTCTAGGGACTAGCGGGAGGGCCAACACCGGGGAGCTGTTTTTT. Amino acid sequence: CASSRLGTSGRANTGELFF.